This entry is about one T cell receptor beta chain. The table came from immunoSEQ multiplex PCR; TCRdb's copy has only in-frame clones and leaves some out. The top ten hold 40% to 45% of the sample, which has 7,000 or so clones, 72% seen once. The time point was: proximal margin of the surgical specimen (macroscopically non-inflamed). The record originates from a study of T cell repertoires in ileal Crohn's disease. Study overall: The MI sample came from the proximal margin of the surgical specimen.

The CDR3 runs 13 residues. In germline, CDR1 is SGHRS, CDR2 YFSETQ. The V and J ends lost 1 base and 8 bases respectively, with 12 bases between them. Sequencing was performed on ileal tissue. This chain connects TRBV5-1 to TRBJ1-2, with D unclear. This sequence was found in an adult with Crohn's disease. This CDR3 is CASSLNGLEGYTF. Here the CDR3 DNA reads TGCGCCAGCAGCTTGAATGGTCTTGAGGGCTACACCTTC.